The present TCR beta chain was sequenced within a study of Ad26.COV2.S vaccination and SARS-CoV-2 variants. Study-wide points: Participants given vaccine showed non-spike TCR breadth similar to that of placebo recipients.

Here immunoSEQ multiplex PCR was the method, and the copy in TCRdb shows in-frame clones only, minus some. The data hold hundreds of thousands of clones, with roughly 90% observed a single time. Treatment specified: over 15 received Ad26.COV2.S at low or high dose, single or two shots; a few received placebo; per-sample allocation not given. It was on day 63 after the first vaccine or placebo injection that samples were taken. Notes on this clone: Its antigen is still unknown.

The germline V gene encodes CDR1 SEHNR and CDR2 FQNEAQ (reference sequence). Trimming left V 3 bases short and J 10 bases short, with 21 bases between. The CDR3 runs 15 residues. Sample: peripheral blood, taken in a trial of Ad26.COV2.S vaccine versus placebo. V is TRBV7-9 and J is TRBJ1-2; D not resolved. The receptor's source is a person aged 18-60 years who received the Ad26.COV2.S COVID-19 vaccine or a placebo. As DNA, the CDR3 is TGTGCCAGCAGCTTGAGACGGATTAGGGATTCCCTCTACACCTTC. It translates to CASSLRRIRDSLYTF.